This TCR beta chain was sequenced for a study of cytomegalovirus exposure and HLA in healthy donors. In germline, CDR1 is MDHEN, CDR2 SYDVKM. The V end was cut by 6 bases, the J end by 2 bases, with 13 bases between. The CDR3 totals 15 residues. In the case of this clone: The antigen remains undetermined.

Study results and limitations: The productive fraction for most TCR beta V segments was about 90% or about 30% in an earlier analysis.

Primers: 60 Vbeta forward and 13 Jbeta reverse. Libraries were prepared by immunoSEQ multiplex PCR; TCRdb keeps only in-frame clonotypes and omits some of them. The table lists 150,000 to 200,000 clones, roughly 79% of them singletons. The chain joins TRBV28 to TRBJ1-4; perhaps TRBD1 as D (5 bases). The sequence came from a woman aged 45-65 years in good health and CMV-seronegative. The sequenced material came from PBMCs. The CDR3 DNA follows: TGTGCCAGCAGGCCGGGGGGGGACACTAATGAAAAACTGTTTTTT. It encodes CASRPGGDTNEKLFF.